The 3 T cell receptor beta chains reported below all come from one sample, sequenced in a study of HIV-infected children after antiretroviral therapy interruption. Treatment indicated: PENTA 11 planned treatment interruption arm or continuous ART arm. A 3' RACE protocol on RNA, with unique molecular identifiers, produced the TCR library. TCRdb processed the 3' RACE reads anew with MiXCR; each CDR3 protein has one entry. This sample has some 38,000 distinct CDR3 sequences; approximately 6.1% occur once, and the top ten carry more than 0.95%. The sample in question was CD45RA+ CD4+ T cells from PBMCs, pooled from several time points, obtained from a donor given antiretroviral therapy, either interrupted or continuous. Subset specified: naive CD4+ CD45RA+ CD45RO- T cells. These receptors all come from a pool of human donors with HIV.

There are a few counts of this clonotype. This chain joins TRBV6-2 or TRBV6-3 and TRBJ1-5; 8 nucleotides agree with TRBD1. Germline loops: CDR1 MNHEY, CDR2 SVGEGT. J was trimmed by 6 bases and V by 6 bases; bases with no gene match: 19. The CDR3 spans 18 residues. This CDR3 is CASSRTKRTGSVRQPQHF. For the CDR3, the DNA is TGTGCCAGCAGCCGTACGAAGAGGACAGGGTCGGTTCGTCAGCCCCAGCATTTT.

This clonotype was detected ten times or more. This rearrangement joins TRBV19 to TRBJ2-7, with 8 nucleotides matching TRBD1. CDR3 length: 14 amino acids. With 6 bases clipped from V and 2 bases from J, the junction kept 6 bases outside the gene matches. Germline V gene data show CDR1 as LNHDA and CDR2 as SQIVND (reference sequence). CDR3 coding DNA: TGTGCCAGTAGGACGACAGGGGCCCCCTACGAGCAGTACTTC. Translated: CASRTTGAPYEQYF.

The table lists this clonotype with many counts. The chain carries TRBV12-3 or TRBV12-4 and TRBJ1-6; 7 bases are shared with TRBD1. This CDR3 has 15 residues. V lost 5 bases, J lost 7 bases, and 8 bases stayed unmatched. For the CDR3, the DNA is TGTGCCAGCAGTGCTAGGACAGGCCGAAATTCACCCCTCCACTTT. Translation gives CASSARTGRNSPLHF.